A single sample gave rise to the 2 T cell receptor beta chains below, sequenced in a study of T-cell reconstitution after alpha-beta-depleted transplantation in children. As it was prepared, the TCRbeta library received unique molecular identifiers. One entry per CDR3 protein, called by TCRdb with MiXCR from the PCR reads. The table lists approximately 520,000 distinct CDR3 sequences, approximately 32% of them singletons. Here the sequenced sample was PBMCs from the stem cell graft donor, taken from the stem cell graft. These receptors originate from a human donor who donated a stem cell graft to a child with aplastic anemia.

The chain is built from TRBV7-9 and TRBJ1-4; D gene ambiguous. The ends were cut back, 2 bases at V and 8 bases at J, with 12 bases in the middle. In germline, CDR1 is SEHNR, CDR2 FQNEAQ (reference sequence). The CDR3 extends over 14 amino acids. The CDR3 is CASSLSGVGEKLFF. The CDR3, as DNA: TGTGCCAGCAGCTTATCCGGAGTGGGGGAAAAACTGTTTTTT.

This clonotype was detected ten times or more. The CDR3 spells CASSDRGTGELFF. The DNA of the CDR3 is TGTGCCAGCAGTGACCGCGGGACCGGGGAGCTGTTTTTT. The rearrangement links TRBV6-4 to TRBJ2-2; tentative D call: TRBD2 (5 bases). Between the trimmed V and J ends, which lost 2 bases and 5 bases, there was a span of 6 bases. This CDR3 has 13 residues. Per germline, CDR1 MRHNA and CDR2 SNTAGT.